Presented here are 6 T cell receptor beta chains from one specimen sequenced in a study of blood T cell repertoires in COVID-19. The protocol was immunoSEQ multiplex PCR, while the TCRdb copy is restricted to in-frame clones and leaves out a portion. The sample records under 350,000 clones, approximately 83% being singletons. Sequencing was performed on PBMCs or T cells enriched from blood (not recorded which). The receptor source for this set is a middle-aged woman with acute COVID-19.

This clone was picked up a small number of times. The CDR3 is CASRTAHSNEQFF. The CDR3 nucleotides are TGTGCCAGCAGAACAGCCCATAGCAATGAGCAGTTCTTC. The chain joins TRBV6-5 to TRBJ2-1, with no clear D. CDR3 length: 13 amino acids. CDR1 MNHEY and CDR2 SVGAGI come from the germline V gene. V was trimmed by 6 bases and J by 6 bases, leaving 12 bases between them.

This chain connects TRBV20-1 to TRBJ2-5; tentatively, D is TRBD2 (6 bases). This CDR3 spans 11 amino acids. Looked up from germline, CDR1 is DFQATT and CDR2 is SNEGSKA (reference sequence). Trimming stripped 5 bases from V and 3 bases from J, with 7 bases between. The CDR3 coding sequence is TGCAGTGCTCGGAGGGAAGAGACCCAGTACTTC. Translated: CSARREETQYF.

The CDR3 nucleotides are TGCGCCAGCAGTGAAGCGGGGGGGCGGAACGGGGAGCTGTTTTTT. This gives the protein CASSEAGGRNGELFF. This chain connects TRBV10-2 to TRBJ2-2; 10 bases map to TRBD2. The CDR3 is 15 amino acids. V was pared by 3 bases and J by 7 bases, with 5 bases of the junction left unmatched. Germline lookup yields CDR1 WSHSY and CDR2 SAAADI.

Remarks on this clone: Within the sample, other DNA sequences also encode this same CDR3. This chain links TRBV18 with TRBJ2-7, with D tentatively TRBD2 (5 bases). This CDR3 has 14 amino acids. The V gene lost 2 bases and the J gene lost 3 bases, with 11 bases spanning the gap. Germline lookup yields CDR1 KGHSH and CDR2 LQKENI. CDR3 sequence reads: CASSPSRTLYEQYF. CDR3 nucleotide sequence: TGTGCCAGCTCACCATCTCGGACTCTCTACGAGCAGTACTTC.

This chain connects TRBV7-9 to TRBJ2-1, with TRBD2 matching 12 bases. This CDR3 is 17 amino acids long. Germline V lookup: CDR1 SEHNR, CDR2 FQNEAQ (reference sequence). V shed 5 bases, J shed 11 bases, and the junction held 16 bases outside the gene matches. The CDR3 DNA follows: TGTGCCAGCAGCCCGACCGGACCTAGCGGGGGGGCGACCAAGCAGTTCTTC. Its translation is CASSPTGPSGGATKQFF.

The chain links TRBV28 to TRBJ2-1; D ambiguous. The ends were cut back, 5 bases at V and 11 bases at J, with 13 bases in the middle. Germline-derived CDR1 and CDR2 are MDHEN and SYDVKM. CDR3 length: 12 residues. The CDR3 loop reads CASSPPQRKQFF. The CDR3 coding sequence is TGTGCCAGCAGTCCCCCCCAGCGTAAGCAGTTCTTC.